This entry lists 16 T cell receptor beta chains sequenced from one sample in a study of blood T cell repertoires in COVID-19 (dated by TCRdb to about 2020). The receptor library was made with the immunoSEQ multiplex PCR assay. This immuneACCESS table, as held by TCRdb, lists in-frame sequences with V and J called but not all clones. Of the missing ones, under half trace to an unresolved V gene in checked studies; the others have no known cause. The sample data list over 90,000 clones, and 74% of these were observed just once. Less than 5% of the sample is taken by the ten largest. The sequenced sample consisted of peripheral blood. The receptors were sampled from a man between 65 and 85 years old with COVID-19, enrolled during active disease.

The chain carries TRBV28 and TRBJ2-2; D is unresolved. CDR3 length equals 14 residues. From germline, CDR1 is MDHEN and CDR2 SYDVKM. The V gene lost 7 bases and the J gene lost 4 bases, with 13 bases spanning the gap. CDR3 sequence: CASTLLRSTGELFF. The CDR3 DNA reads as TGTGCCAGCACTCTGCTCAGGTCCACCGGGGAGCTGTTTTTT.

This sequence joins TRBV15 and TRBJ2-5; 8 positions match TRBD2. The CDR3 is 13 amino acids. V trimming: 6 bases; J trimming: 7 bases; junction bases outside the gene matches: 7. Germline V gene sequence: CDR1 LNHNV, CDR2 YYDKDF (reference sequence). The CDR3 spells CATSIAGRVTQYF. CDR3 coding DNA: TGTGCCACCAGTATAGCGGGGCGTGTGACCCAGTACTTC.

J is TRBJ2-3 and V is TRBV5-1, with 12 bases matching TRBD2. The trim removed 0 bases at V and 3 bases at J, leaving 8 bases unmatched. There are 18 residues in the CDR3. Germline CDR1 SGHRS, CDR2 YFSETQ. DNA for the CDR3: TGCGCCAGCAGCTTGGTATCTCCTGGGACTAGCGGGACAGATACGCAGTATTTT. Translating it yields CASSLVSPGTSGTDTQYF.

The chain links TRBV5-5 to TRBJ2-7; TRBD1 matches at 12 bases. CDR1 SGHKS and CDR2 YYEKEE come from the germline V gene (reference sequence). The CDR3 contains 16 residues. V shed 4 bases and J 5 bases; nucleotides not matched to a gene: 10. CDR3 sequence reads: CASSPRQGQGANEQYF. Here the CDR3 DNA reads TGTGCCAGCAGCCCGAGGCAGGGACAGGGGGCAAACGAGCAGTACTTC.

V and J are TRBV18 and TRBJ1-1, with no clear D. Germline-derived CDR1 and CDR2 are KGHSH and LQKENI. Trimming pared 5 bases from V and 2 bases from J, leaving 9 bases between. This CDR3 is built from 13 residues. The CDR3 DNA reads TGTGCCAGCTCATCGGGAATTAACACTGAAGCTTTCTTT. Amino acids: CASSSGINTEAFF.

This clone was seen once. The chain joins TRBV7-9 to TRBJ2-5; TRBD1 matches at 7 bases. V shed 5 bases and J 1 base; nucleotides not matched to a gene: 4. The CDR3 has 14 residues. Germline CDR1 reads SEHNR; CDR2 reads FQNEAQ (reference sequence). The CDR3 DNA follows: TGTGCCAGCAGCCTACAGGGGTCCCAAGAGACCCAGTACTTC. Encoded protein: CASSLQGSQETQYF.

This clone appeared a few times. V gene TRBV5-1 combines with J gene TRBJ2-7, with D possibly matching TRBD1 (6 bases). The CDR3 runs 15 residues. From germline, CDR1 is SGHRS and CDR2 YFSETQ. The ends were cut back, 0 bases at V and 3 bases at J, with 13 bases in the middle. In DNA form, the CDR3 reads TGCGCCAGCAGCTTGGAGGGGGAAGGGTACTACGAGCAGTACTTC. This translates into CASSLEGEGYYEQYF.

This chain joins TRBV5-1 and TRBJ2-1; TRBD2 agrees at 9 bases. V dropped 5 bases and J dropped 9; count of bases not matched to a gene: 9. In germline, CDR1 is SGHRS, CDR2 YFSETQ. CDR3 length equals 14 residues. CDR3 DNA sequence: TGCGCCAGCAGTCGGATAGCGGGAGAAGGTGAGCAGTTCTTC. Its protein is CASSRIAGEGEQFF. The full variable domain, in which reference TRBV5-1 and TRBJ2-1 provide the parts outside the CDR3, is KAGVTQTPRYLIKTRGQQVTLSCSPISGHRSVSWYQQTPGQGLQFLFEYFSETQRNKGNFPGRFSGRQFSNSRSEMNVSTLELGDSALYLCASSRIAGEGEQFFGPGTRLTVL.

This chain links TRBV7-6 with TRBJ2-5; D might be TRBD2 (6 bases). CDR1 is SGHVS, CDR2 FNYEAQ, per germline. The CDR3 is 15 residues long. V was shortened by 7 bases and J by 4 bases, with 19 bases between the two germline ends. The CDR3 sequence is CASIERRRRVETQYF. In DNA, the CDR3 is TGTGCCAGCATAGAGCGGCGCAGGAGGGTAGAGACCCAGTACTTC.

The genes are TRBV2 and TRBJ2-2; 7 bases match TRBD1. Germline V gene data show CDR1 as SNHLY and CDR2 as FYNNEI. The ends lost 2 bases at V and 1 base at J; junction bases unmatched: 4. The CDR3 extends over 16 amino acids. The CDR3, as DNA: TGTGCCAGCAGTGAACTAGGACAGGTGAACACCGGGGAGCTGTTTTTT. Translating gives CASSELGQVNTGELFF.

The CDR3 protein is CASSRSSGTPIQYF. CDR3 DNA: TGTGCCAGCAGCCGTTCTTCCGGGACTCCAATTCAGTACTTC. This sequence joins TRBV3-1 (or the pseudogene TRBV3-2) and TRBJ2-4, with D possibly TRBD2 on 6 matching bases. This CDR3 contains 14 residues. Germline CDR1 and CDR2: LGHDT and YNNKEL (reference sequence). The V and J ends lost 4 bases and 10 bases respectively, with 17 bases between them.

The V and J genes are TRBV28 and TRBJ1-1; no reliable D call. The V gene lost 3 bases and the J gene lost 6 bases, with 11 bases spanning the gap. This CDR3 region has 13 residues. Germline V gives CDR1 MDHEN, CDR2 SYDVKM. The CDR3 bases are TGTGCCAGCAGTTTGGGAGGGATCGCTGAAGCTTTCTTT. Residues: CASSLGGIAEAFF. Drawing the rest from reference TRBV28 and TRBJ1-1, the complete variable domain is DVKVTQSSRYLVKRTGEKVFLECVQDMDHENMFWYRQDPGLGLRLIYFSYDVKMKEKGDIPEGYSVSREKKERFSLILESASTNQTSMYLCASSLGGIAEAFFGQGTRLTVV.

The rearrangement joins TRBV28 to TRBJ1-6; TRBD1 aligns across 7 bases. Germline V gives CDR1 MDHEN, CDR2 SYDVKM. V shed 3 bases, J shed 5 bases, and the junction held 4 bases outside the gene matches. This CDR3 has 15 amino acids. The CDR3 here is CASSFTGTDNSPLHF. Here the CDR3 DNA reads TGTGCCAGCAGTTTCACCGGGACAGATAATTCACCCCTCCACTTT.

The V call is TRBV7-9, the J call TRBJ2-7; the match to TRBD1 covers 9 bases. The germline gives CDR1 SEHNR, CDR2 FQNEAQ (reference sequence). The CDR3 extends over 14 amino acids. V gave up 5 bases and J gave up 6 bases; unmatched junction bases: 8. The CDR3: CASSPAGTGIEQYF. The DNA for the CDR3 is TGTGCCAGCAGCCCAGCCGGGACAGGGATCGAGCAGTACTTC.

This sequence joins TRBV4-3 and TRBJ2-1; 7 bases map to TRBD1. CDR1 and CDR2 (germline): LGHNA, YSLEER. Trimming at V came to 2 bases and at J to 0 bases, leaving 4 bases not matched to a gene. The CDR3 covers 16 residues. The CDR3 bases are TGCGCCAGCAGCCAACAGACAGGGAACTCCTACAATGAGCAGTTCTTC. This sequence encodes CASSQQTGNSYNEQFF.

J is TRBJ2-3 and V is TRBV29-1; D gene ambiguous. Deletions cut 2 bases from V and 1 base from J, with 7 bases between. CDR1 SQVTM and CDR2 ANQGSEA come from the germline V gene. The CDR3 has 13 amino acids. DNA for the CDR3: TGCAGCGTTGAACAAGGAGGCACAGATACGCAGTATTTT. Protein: CSVEQGGTDTQYF.